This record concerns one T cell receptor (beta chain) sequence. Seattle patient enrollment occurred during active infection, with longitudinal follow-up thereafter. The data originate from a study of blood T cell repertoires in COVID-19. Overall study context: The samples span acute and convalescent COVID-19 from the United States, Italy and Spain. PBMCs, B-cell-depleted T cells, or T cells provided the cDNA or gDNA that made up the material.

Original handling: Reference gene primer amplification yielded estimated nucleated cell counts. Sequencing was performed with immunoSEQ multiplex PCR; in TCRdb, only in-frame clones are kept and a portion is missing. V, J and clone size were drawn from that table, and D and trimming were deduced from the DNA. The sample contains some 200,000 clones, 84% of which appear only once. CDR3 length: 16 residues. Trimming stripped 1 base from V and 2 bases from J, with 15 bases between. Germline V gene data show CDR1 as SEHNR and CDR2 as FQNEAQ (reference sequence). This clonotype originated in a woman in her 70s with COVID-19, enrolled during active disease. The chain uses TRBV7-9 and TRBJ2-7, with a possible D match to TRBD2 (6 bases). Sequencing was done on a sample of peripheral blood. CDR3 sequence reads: CASSLGDSKDPYEQYF. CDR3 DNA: TGTGCCAGCAGCTTAGGGGACTCGAAAGATCCCTACGAGCAGTACTTC. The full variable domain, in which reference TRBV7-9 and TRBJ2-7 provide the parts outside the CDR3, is DTGVSQNPRHKITKRGQNVTFRCDPISEHNRLYWYRQTLGQGPEFLTYFQNEAQLEKSRLLSDRFSAERPKGSFSTLEIQRTEQGDSAMYLCASSLGDSKDPYEQYFGPGTRLTVT.